Below, one T cell receptor beta chain is given with its context. No antigen is known for it. Treatment: roughly 20 received Ad26.COV2.S at low or high dose, single or two shots; about 5 received placebo; per-sample allocation not given. Samples analyzed were those drawn on day 63 after the first vaccine or placebo injection. The data were obtained in a study of Ad26.COV2.S vaccination and SARS-CoV-2 variants. At the level of the study: Into the muscle, Ad26.COV2.S was dosed once or twice, 56 days apart. Study-wide points: Marked by substantial breadth, spike-specific CD8+ and CD4+ T cell responses were reportedly seen after vaccination. It is possible that the TCR breadth and depth analyses underestimated the total T cell responses. Vaccine recipients posted higher spike-specific TCR breadth than their placebo counterparts.

Sequencing used immunoSEQ multiplex PCR; TCRdb keeps in-frame clones, though not all of them. The table shows hundreds of thousands of clones, with approximately 88% occurring only once. The ends lost 0 bases at V and 1 base at J; junction bases unmatched: 4. The CDR3 runs 16 residues. The V gene's germline CDR1 is LGHNA and CDR2 YSLEER. This sequence was found in a person between 18 and 65 years old who received the Ad26.COV2.S COVID-19 vaccine or a placebo. The V call is TRBV4-3, the J call TRBJ2-3; 7 nucleotides match TRBD2. Sample: peripheral blood, taken in a trial of Ad26.COV2.S vaccine versus placebo. The CDR3 loop is CASSQDEGLRTDTQYF. Here the CDR3 DNA reads TGCGCCAGCAGCCAAGATGAGGGACTACGCACAGATACGCAGTATTTT.